The source of this TCR beta chain is a study of OX40 agonist ivuxolimab in advanced cancers. Across the study: Patients received the agonistic anti-OX40 (CD134) antibody ivuxolimab. Study findings and constraints: Among some nonresponders, normalized T-cell clonal expansion was also low. Averaged across samples, CD8+ T cells carried more expanded clones than CD4+ did.

Here immunoSEQ multiplex PCR was the method, and the copy in TCRdb shows in-frame clones only, minus some. The sample contains more than 60,000 clones, about 80% of which appear only once. About this clone itself: The target antigen is unknown.

This CDR3 is built from 15 residues. Germline values: CDR1 SGHNT, CDR2 YYREEE (reference sequence). The V end was cut by 0 bases, the J end by 0 bases, with 6 bases between. The sequenced sample was CD4+ or CD8+ T cells sorted from blood, obtained in a trial of the OX40 agonist ivuxolimab. The source of this sequence is an adult with an advanced solid tumor such as melanoma, head and neck, liver or kidney cancer. The chain carries TRBV5-4 and TRBJ2-2; D is unresolved. The CDR3 bases are TGTGCCAGCAGCTTGGGACACGCGAACACCGGGGAGCTGTTTTTT. Translation gives CASSLGHANTGELFF.